Presented here are 19 T cell receptor beta chains from one specimen sequenced in a study of T cell responses to AZD1222 COVID-19 vaccine. Method: immunoSEQ multiplex PCR; TCRdb's copy keeps in-frame clones and lacks some. The sample lists about 140,000 clones; 75% to 85% were seen once. The sample here was peripheral blood, taken 28 days after the second dose of the MenACWY control vaccine. The receptors originated from an adult who received the MenACWY meningococcal vaccine as a control.

The V call is TRBV29-1, the J call TRBJ1-2; D gene unclear. This CDR3 has 12 residues. With 3 bases removed from V and 2 bases from J, the gap between germline ends came to 7 bases. From germline, CDR1 is SQVTM and CDR2 ANQGSEA. In DNA form, the CDR3 reads TGCAGCGTTGAGGGGAAGAACTATGGCTACACCTTC. The encoded protein is CSVEGKNYGYTF.

This clone has just one count. V gene TRBV3-1 (or the pseudogene TRBV3-2) combines with J gene TRBJ1-5, with TRBD1 matching 12 bases. After removal of 6 bases from V and 6 bases from J, the junction contained 6 bases not matched to a gene. Germline V lookup: CDR1 LGHDT, CDR2 YNNKEL (reference sequence). CDR3 length: 15 residues. CDR3 region: CASSQGQGAGQPQHF. The CDR3 region has the DNA TGTGCCAGCAGTCAGGGACAGGGGGCGGGTCAGCCCCAGCATTTT.

This chain links TRBV9 with TRBJ1-1, with 9 bases matching TRBD1. Germline lookup yields CDR1 SGDLS and CDR2 YYNGEE. CDR3 length: 15 amino acids. V lost 4 bases and J lost 11; bases outside the gene matches: 15. The CDR3 coding sequence is TGTGCCAGCAGCAACGGAGGGGACAGGGAGGTTGGTGCTTTCTTT. It encodes CASSNGGDREVGAFF.

This clone has a single count. This sequence joins TRBV4-1 and TRBJ2-7; D is perhaps TRBD1 or TRBD2 (5 bases each). The ends were cut back, 4 bases at V and 0 bases at J, with 10 bases in the middle. The length of the CDR3 is 14 residues. Germline CDR1 and CDR2: MGHRA and YSYEKL. CDR3 coding DNA: TGCGCCAGCAGCCCCCCCGGGGCCTCCTACGAGCAGTACTTC. This sequence encodes CASSPPGASYEQYF.

The chain links TRBV5-4 to TRBJ2-2; no clear D gene. V gave up 0 bases and J gave up 7 bases, with 4 bases separating them. Germline V lookup: CDR1 SGHNT, CDR2 YYREEE (reference sequence). The CDR3 loop spans 12 amino acids. The CDR3 spells CASSLGLGELFF. As DNA, the CDR3 is TGTGCCAGCAGCTTGGGGCTCGGGGAGCTGTTTTTT.

The chain links TRBV4-1 to TRBJ2-7; D may match TRBD1 or TRBD2 (5 bases each). Trimming removed 5 bases at V and 2 bases at J, with 13 bases between. Germline V lookup: CDR1 MGHRA, CDR2 YSYEKL. CDR3 size: 14 residues. The CDR3 bases are TGCGCCAGCAGCAGGCCCGGGACCACCTACGAGCAGTACTTC. Amino acids: CASSRPGTTYEQYF.

This sequence joins TRBV6-1 and TRBJ1-2, with 9 nucleotides matching TRBD1. CDR3 length: 15 amino acids. Germline CDR1 MNHNS, CDR2 SASEGT. Trimming took 3 bases from V and 4 from J; bases not matched to a gene: 6. The CDR3 spells CASSDGRQGVYGYTF. As DNA, the CDR3 is TGTGCCAGCAGTGATGGAAGACAGGGGGTCTATGGCTACACCTTC.

The genes are TRBV24-1 and TRBJ2-2; 10 nucleotides match TRBD2. From germline, CDR1 is KGHDR and CDR2 SFDVKD. V gave up 5 bases and J gave up 4 bases; unmatched junction bases: 9. This CDR3 spans 17 amino acids. CDR3 sequence: CATSALSGGHGTGELFF. The CDR3 DNA reads as TGTGCCACCAGTGCCCTTAGCGGGGGGCACGGCACCGGGGAGCTGTTTTTT.

Only a few counts were recorded for this clone. V gene TRBV10-1 combines with J gene TRBJ1-2, with D uncertain. The V gene lost 1 base and the J gene lost 4 bases, with 10 bases spanning the gap. There are 14 residues in the CDR3. CDR1 is WNHNN and CDR2 is SYGVQD in the germline V gene (reference sequence). CDR3 coding DNA: TGCGCCAGCAGTGAGTTGAAGGGTGGCTATGGCTACACCTTC. This translates into CASSELKGGYGYTF.

The genes are TRBV5-4 and TRBJ2-2; perhaps D is TRBD1 or TRBD2 (5 bases each). The CDR3 is made up of 15 amino acids. Deletions cut 4 bases from V and 2 bases from J, with 12 bases between. CDR1 SGHNT and CDR2 YYREEE come from the germline V gene (reference sequence). CDR3: CASSDRGLNTGELFF. The CDR3, as DNA: TGTGCCAGCAGCGACCGGGGCCTAAACACCGGGGAGCTGTTTTTT.

CDR3 loop: CASSKLAGLYNEQFF. CDR3 sequence (DNA): TGTGCCAGCAGCAAACTAGCGGGGCTCTACAATGAGCAGTTCTTC. This chain connects TRBV7-2 to TRBJ2-1; TRBD2 matches at 10 bases. V was clipped by 5 bases and J by 3 bases; unmatched bases: 4. The CDR3 covers 15 residues. Germline V CDR1 and CDR2: SGHTA, FQGNSA.

The gene calls are TRBV7-8 and TRBJ1-5, with 10 positions matching TRBD1. Per the germline V gene, CDR1 is SGHVS and CDR2 is FQNEAQ. V shed 2 bases, J shed 9 bases, and the junction held 10 bases outside the gene matches. The CDR3 has 16 amino acids. CDR3 protein: CASSLTTGTGERPQHF. The CDR3 DNA follows: TGTGCCAGCAGCTTAACCACCGGGACAGGGGAGAGGCCCCAGCATTTT. Full variable domain (rest looked up from reference TRBV7-8 and TRBJ1-5): GAGVSQSPRYKVAKRGQDVALRCDPISGHVSLFWYQQALGQGPEFLTYFQNEAQLDKSGLPSDRFFAERPEGSVSTLKIQRTQQEDSAVYLCASSLTTGTGERPQHFGDGTRLSIL.

CDR3 DNA: TGTGCCAGCAGCTTGAGGGATAACACTGAAGCTTTCTTT. Its translation is CASSLRDNTEAFF. The rearrangement links TRBV11-1 to TRBJ1-1; D gene uncertain. The V and J ends lost 3 bases and 2 bases respectively, with 7 bases between them. The CDR3 is made up of 13 amino acids. CDR1 and CDR2 from the germline V gene are SGHAT and FQDESV (reference sequence).

The chain employs TRBV6-4 and TRBJ2-2; 9 bases are shared with TRBD1. V lost 3 bases, J lost 7 bases, and 3 bases stayed unmatched. The CDR3 runs to 14 residues. Germline CDR1 is MRHNA and CDR2 is SNTAGT. The CDR3 DNA reads as TGTGCCAGCAGTGAGGGACAGGGAGGCGGGGAGCTGTTTTTT. Translated, it gives CASSEGQGGGELFF.

This chain connects TRBV27 to TRBJ1-5; the match to TRBD1 covers 9 bases. The CDR3 spans 16 residues. CDR1 and CDR2 (germline): MNHEY, SMNVEV (reference sequence). J lost 9 bases, V lost 0 bases, and 9 bases had no gene match. CDR3 sequence (DNA): TGTGCCAGCAGTTTATCGTTTGGACAGGGGTTGTTGCCCCAGCATTTT. Encoded protein: CASSLSFGQGLLPQHF.

J is TRBJ2-2 and V is TRBV27, with 8 positions matching TRBD1. The CDR3 is made up of 15 amino acids. The ends lost 8 bases at V and 4 bases at J; junction bases unmatched: 9. Germline CDR1 and CDR2: MNHEY and SMNVEV (reference sequence). As DNA, the CDR3 is TGTGCCAGCCGGTTGGGACAGGCGATCACCGGGGAGCTGTTTTTT. Amino acid sequence: CASRLGQAITGELFF.

This chain uses TRBV9 with TRBJ2-3; D is uncertain. This CDR3 region has 13 residues. The V gene's germline CDR1 is SGDLS and CDR2 YYNGEE. V was trimmed by 1 base and J by 1 base, leaving 4 bases between them. The CDR3 spells CASSVIGTDTQYF. In DNA form, the CDR3 reads TGTGCCAGCAGCGTAATCGGCACAGATACGCAGTATTTT.

This chain links TRBV9 with TRBJ1-5; D gene unclear. This CDR3 region has 16 residues. In germline, CDR1 is SGDLS, CDR2 YYNGEE. V was pared by 0 bases and J by 0 bases, with 10 bases between. CDR3: CASSVDPDRSNQPQHF. CDR3 DNA: TGTGCCAGCAGCGTAGATCCGGACCGTAGCAATCAGCCCCAGCATTTT.

This clone was detected once. The chain couples TRBV4-3 to TRBJ1-2, with D maybe TRBD1 (5 bases). The V and J ends lost 0 bases and 4 bases respectively, with 9 bases between them. CDR1 and CDR2 from the germline V gene are LGHNA and YSLEER. This CDR3 comprises 14 residues. The DNA for the CDR3 is TGCGCCAGCAGCCAAGAGCAGGGTCCCTATGGCTACACCTTC. The encoded protein is CASSQEQGPYGYTF.